This T cell receptor beta chain was identified in a study of blood T cell repertoires in COVID-19. Study background: The analysed material was cDNA or gDNA that came from T cells, B-cell-depleted T cells, or PBMCs.

The CDR3 runs to 14 residues. Germline values: CDR1 MGHRA, CDR2 YSYEKL. The V end was cut by 1 base, the J end by 8 bases, with 11 bases between. Sequencing used immunoSEQ multiplex PCR; TCRdb keeps in-frame clones, though not all of them. The table records about 150,000 clones, 84% of them present only once. The origin of this receptor is a human donor in a cohort sampled during active COVID-19. Sequenced input: peripheral blood. V is TRBV4-1 and J is TRBJ1-4; D is perhaps TRBD1 (5 bases). The DNA for the CDR3 is TGCGCCAGCAGCCAAGTCGGGGGAAGCGAAAAACTGTTTTTT. The encoded protein is CASSQVGGSEKLFF.